Below, 19 T cell receptor beta chains from the same sample are listed, as sequenced in a study of sequential checkpoint blockade in melanoma. Method: immunoSEQ multiplex PCR; TCRdb's copy keeps in-frame clones and lacks some. Altogether under 950 clones are present, approximately 23% being singletons, with the ten largest covering 15% to 20%. Documented treatment: randomized to nivolumab then ipilimumab (arm A) or the reverse (arm B). Sequencing was performed on tumor tissue (inferred from file names), taken from a patient given nivolumab and ipilimumab in sequence. These receptors originate from a human donor with melanoma.

This clone showed up just a few times. The chain carries TRBV6-7 and TRBJ1-2; 7 bases match TRBD1. TRBV6-7 is noted as an ORF with a role that remains uncertain. Trimming at V came to 6 bases and at J to 0 bases, leaving 10 bases not matched to a gene. The CDR3 contains 16 residues. The CDR3 protein is CASRSGQNAANYGYTF. DNA for the CDR3: TGTGCCAGCAGGTCGGGACAGAACGCAGCTAACTATGGCTACACCTTC.

Relative to its sample, this clone is medium-sized. V and J are TRBV7-6 and TRBJ2-1; 9 positions match TRBD2. Trimming took 5 bases from V and 3 from J; bases not matched to a gene: 5. The CDR3 sequence is 15 residues long. Germline CDR1 reads SGHVS; CDR2 reads FNYEAQ. In DNA, the CDR3 is TGTGCCAGCAGCCTAAGACTAGCGGACTACAATGAGCAGTTCTTC. Translating gives CASSLRLADYNEQFF.

This clone occurred a few times. The chain carries TRBV6-8 and TRBJ1-6, with a weak D call TRBD1 (5 bases). Per germline, CDR1 MNHGY and CDR2 SAAAGT. Trimming left V 7 bases short and J 9 bases short, with 13 bases between. The CDR3 loop spans 13 amino acids. The CDR3 bases are TGTGCCAGCATGGCCAGGGAAGGTTCACCCCTCCACTTT. This codes for CASMAREGSPLHF.

This sequence joins TRBV19 and TRBJ2-5; no reliable D call. V was cut by 4 bases and J by 5 bases, with 8 bases left in between. The germline V gene has CDR1 LNHDA and CDR2 SQIVND (reference sequence). The length of the CDR3 is 12 residues. The CDR3 DNA reads TGTGCCAGTAGTACAGGACGGGAGACCCAGTACTTC. It codes for CASSTGRETQYF.

V usage is TRBV11-3 and J usage is TRBJ2-7; D is perhaps TRBD1 or TRBD2 (6 bases each). Germline CDR1 and CDR2: SGHNT and YENEEA. CDR3 length: 17 amino acids. The V end was cut by 5 bases, the J end by 4 bases, with 24 bases between. CDR3: CASSPPPGAPTEYEQYF. The CDR3 coding sequence is TGTGCCAGCAGCCCCCCCCCGGGGGCGCCCACCGAGTACGAGCAGTACTTC. The variable domain in full, completed from reference TRBV11-3 and TRBJ2-7, reads EAGVVQSPRYKIIEKKQPVAFWCNPISGHNTLYWYLQNLGQGPELLIRYENEEAVDDSQLPKDRFSAERLKGVDSTLKIQPAELGDSAVYLCASSPPPGAPTEYEQYFGPGTRLTVT.

This clone has only a few counts. V gene TRBV28 combines with J gene TRBJ2-7, with D tentatively TRBD1 or TRBD2 (5 bases each). CDR1 and CDR2 (germline): MDHEN, SYDVKM. Between the trimmed V and J ends, which lost 7 bases and 2 bases, there was a span of 15 bases. CDR3 length: 14 residues. The CDR3 loop is CASTEGPRPYEQYF. In nucleotides, the CDR3 is TGTGCCAGCACCGAGGGGCCTCGTCCCTACGAGCAGTACTTC.

Only a few counts were recorded for this clone. V is TRBV6-8 and J is TRBJ1-1; D remains ambiguous. V lost 2 bases, J lost 2 bases, and 12 bases lay in between. This CDR3 is built from 15 residues. The germline gives CDR1 MNHGY, CDR2 SAAAGT. This CDR3 reads CASSYARGLNTEAFF. CDR3 nucleotides: TGTGCCAGCAGTTACGCGAGAGGGTTAAACACTGAAGCTTTCTTT.

The chain recombines TRBV5-1 with TRBJ2-3; the match to TRBD2 covers 10 bases. The V segment lost 5 bases and the J segment 3 bases; nucleotides outside the gene matches: 6. Germline CDR1 reads SGHRS; CDR2 reads YFSETQ. This CDR3 is built from 15 residues. The CDR3 nucleotides read TGCGCCAGCAGTCCTCCTAGCGGGGGAACAGATACGCAGTATTTT. Encoded protein: CASSPPSGGTDTQYF.

This clone has only a few counts. The chain uses TRBV28 and TRBJ2-7, with 8 bases identical to TRBD2. CDR3 length: 14 residues. Germline values: CDR1 MDHEN, CDR2 SYDVKM. V trimming: 6 bases; J trimming: 0 bases; junction bases outside the gene matches: 4. As DNA, the CDR3 is TGTGCCAGCAGGGCGGGAGGAGGCTCCTACGAGCAGTACTTC. Its protein is CASRAGGGSYEQYF.

This chain links TRBV23-1 with TRBJ2-1; the match to TRBD2 covers 8 bases. TRBV23-1 is classed as an ORF, of uncertain function. The junction had 9 bases not matched to a gene; V was cut back by 6 bases and J by 5 bases. This CDR3 has 15 amino acids. In DNA, the CDR3 is TGCGCCAGCAGCCAAGAGGCGGGAGGAAACAATGAGCAGTTCTTC. It codes for CASSQEAGGNNEQFF.

The chain has TRBV9 and TRBJ2-3, with a possible D match to TRBD2 (6 bases). The CDR3 runs 16 residues. CDR1 is SGDLS and CDR2 is YYNGEE in the germline V gene. The V end was cut by 4 bases, the J end by 3 bases, with 18 bases between. CDR3 amino acids: CASSPGTGGRTDTQYF. The CDR3 DNA follows: TGTGCCAGCAGCCCCGGGACCGGGGGTAGAACAGATACGCAGTATTTT.

A few counts support this clone. The V gene is TRBV9, the J gene TRBJ2-1; perhaps TRBD2 as D (7 bases). This CDR3 has 18 amino acids. Germline CDR1 is SGDLS and CDR2 is YYNGEE. Trimming stripped 4 bases from V and 4 bases from J, with 24 bases between. The CDR3 DNA follows: TGTGCCAGCAGCTCTGATCTCGGGGGGCTTCGTTTGTACAATGAGCAGTTCTTC. Translation: CASSSDLGGLRLYNEQFF.

This clone was seen a handful of times. This chain connects TRBV6-8 to TRBJ1-1; TRBD1 matches 9 bases. Trimming took 6 bases from V and 5 from J; bases not matched to a gene: 7. Germline loops: CDR1 MNHGY, CDR2 SAAAGT. This CDR3 comprises 14 residues. CDR3 protein: CASSATGGYTEAFF. In nucleotides, the CDR3 is TGTGCCAGCAGCGCTACAGGGGGCTATACTGAAGCTTTCTTT.

By sample share, this clone is medium-sized. The genes are TRBV11-3 and TRBJ2-5; D perhaps matches TRBD1 (6 bases). The CDR3 spans 14 residues. Germline V gene data show CDR1 as SGHNT and CDR2 as YENEEA. V was shortened by 7 bases and J by 2 bases, with 14 bases between the two germline ends. The CDR3 region has the DNA TGTGCCAGCACCCGCCGGACAGAGCAAGAGACCCAGTACTTC. This translates into CASTRRTEQETQYF.

The rearrangement uses TRBV30 and TRBJ1-5, with D maybe TRBD1 (5 bases). The CDR3 has 13 amino acids. Germline V gene sequence: CDR1 GTSNPN, CDR2 SVGIG (reference sequence). Trimming took 0 bases from V and 6 from J, leaving 9 bases between them. The CDR3, as DNA: TGTGCCTGGAGTGTACAGGAGGGTCAGCCCCAGCATTTT. Amino acids: CAWSVQEGQPQHF.

This rearrangement joins TRBV19 to TRBJ1-4; 7 positions match TRBD1. Per germline, CDR1 LNHDA and CDR2 SQIVND (reference sequence). This CDR3 contains 14 residues. V lost 2 bases to trimming and J lost 6 bases; unmatched junction nucleotides: 3. The CDR3 DNA follows: TGTGCCAGTAGTATAAACAGGGGTGATGAAAAACTGTTTTTT. This translates into CASSINRGDEKLFF. Supplemented by reference TRBV19 and TRBJ1-4, the full variable domain reads DGGITQSPKYLFRKEGQNVTLSCEQNLNHDAMYWYRQDPGQGLRLIYYSQIVNDFQKGDIAEGYSVSREKKESFPLTVTSAQKNPTAFYLCASSINRGDEKLFFGSGTQLSVL.

This clone has just a few counts. The J gene is TRBJ1-1, the V gene TRBV18; 9 nucleotides line up with TRBD1. CDR1 is KGHSH, CDR2 LQKENI, per germline. The CDR3 is 14 residues long. The V gene end was trimmed by 0 bases and the J gene end by 8 bases; junction bases not matched to a gene: 4. CDR3 amino acids: CASSPPEGQGEAFF. The CDR3 DNA is TGTGCCAGCTCACCACCAGAGGGACAGGGAGAAGCTTTCTTT.

This clone was seen only a few times. The chain links TRBV6-8 to TRBJ1-1; 7 bases are a match to TRBD1. Germline CDR1 is MNHGY and CDR2 is SAAAGT. CDR3 length: 16 residues. With V trimmed by 6 bases and J by 3 bases, 13 bases remained unmatched. This chain's CDR3 is CASRGQVFLSYTEAFF. The CDR3 DNA is TGTGCCAGCAGAGGACAGGTGTTTCTGTCGTACACTGAAGCTTTCTTT.

This clone was counted between two and nine times. J is TRBJ2-3 and V is TRBV23-1; the D is unclear. TRBV23-1 is an open reading frame, and its role is uncertain. The CDR3 is 14 residues long. V was cut by 6 bases and J by 2 bases, with 12 bases left in between. This CDR3 is CASSLLDDTDTQYF. The DNA of the CDR3 is TGCGCCAGCAGCCTGTTGGACGACACAGATACGCAGTATTTT.